These 21 T cell receptor beta chains share one sample of origin, sequenced in a study of T cell repertoires in cytomegalovirus infection. TCRdb redid the calling of the reads with MiXCR, one entry per CDR3 protein. The sample lists a few hundred thousand distinct CDR3 sequences; approximately 9.1% were seen once. Sequenced: PBMCs. Receptors were obtained from a human donor in good health (CMV status not recorded). Some clones in this sample may be carry-over from other donors' samples.

The rearrangement uses TRBV3-1 and TRBJ2-3; D may be TRBD2 (5 bases). Per germline, CDR1 LGHDT and CDR2 YNNKEL (reference sequence). This CDR3 region has 17 residues. V was pared by 0 bases and J by 5 bases, with 18 bases between. The CDR3 bases are TGTGCCAGCAGCCAAGATCTTCGTAGCGAGACAAAAGATACGCAGTATTTT. Amino acids: CASSQDLRSETKDTQYF.

This clonotype appeared a single time. The chain uses TRBV30 and TRBJ2-7; D possibly corresponds to TRBD1 (5 bases). Germline V lookup: CDR1 GTSNPN, CDR2 SVGIG (reference sequence). The CDR3 loop spans 13 amino acids. Trimming took off 4 bases at V and 3 bases at J, with 13 bases between the two ends. The CDR3 protein is CAWTPRGHYEQYF. The CDR3 bases are TGTGCCTGGACCCCAAGGGGCCACTACGAGCAGTACTTC.

This clonotype came up many times. V is TRBV11-2 and J is TRBJ1-1, with 8 bases lining up with TRBD1. Looked up from germline, CDR1 is SGHAT and CDR2 is FQNNGV. The CDR3 runs 13 residues. V dropped 2 bases and J dropped 6; count of bases not matched to a gene: 2. CDR3 in DNA: TGTGCCAGCAGCTTACAGGGGGCGTCTGAAGCTTTCTTT. It encodes CASSLQGASEAFF.

This clonotype was recorded many times. The chain is built from TRBV7-2 and TRBJ2-7, with 7 bases that match TRBD1. In germline, CDR1 is SGHTA, CDR2 FQGNSA. The CDR3 extends over 14 amino acids. The V segment lost 4 bases and the J segment 2 bases; nucleotides outside the gene matches: 5. CDR3 nucleotides: TGTGCCAGCAGCTCAACCGGGACAGCCTACGAGCAGTACTTC. Translating gives CASSSTGTAYEQYF.

This clonotype was seen at least ten times. The V and J genes are TRBV7-2 and TRBJ2-6, with no clear D. The V end was cut by 5 bases, the J end by 4 bases, with 9 bases between. Germline loops: CDR1 SGHTA, CDR2 FQGNSA. CDR3 length: 14 amino acids. The CDR3 nucleotides read TGTGCCAGCAGCCCTCGAGCCGGGGCCAACGTCCTGACTTTC. This codes for CASSPRAGANVLTF.

This clonotype has a count of ten or more. J is TRBJ2-1 and V is TRBV28; TRBD2 agrees at 12 bases. CDR1 is MDHEN and CDR2 is SYDVKM in the germline V gene. V dropped 5 bases and J dropped 3; count of bases not matched to a gene: 8. The CDR3 is made up of 17 amino acids. The CDR3 bases are TGTGCCAGCAGTCCCTTGACTAGCGGGAGATTCTACAATGAGCAGTTCTTC. This translates into CASSPLTSGRFYNEQFF.

The J gene is TRBJ1-1, the V gene TRBV4-3; no clear D. CDR3 size: 13 residues. The germline V and J ends were trimmed by 1 base and 1 base, with 4 bases remaining between them. From germline, CDR1 is LGHNA and CDR2 YSLEER. The CDR3 DNA is TGCGCCAGCAGCCAAGTACGGAACACTGAAGCTTTCTTT. Its protein is CASSQVRNTEAFF.

V usage is TRBV6-5 and J usage is TRBJ1-3, with D possibly matching TRBD1 (5 bases). Per the germline V gene, CDR1 is MNHEY and CDR2 is SVGAGI. The CDR3 runs 17 residues. Trimming cost V 6 bases and J 0 bases, with 18 bases left between them. The CDR3: CASSPRWGTHSGNTIYF. CDR3 nucleotide sequence: TGTGCCAGCAGCCCACGGTGGGGGACCCACTCTGGAAACACCATATATTTT.

This clonotype was observed many times. V usage is TRBV7-2 and J usage is TRBJ1-1; TRBD1 aligns across 7 bases. This CDR3 is 15 amino acids long. Trimming at V came to 7 bases and at J to 3 bases, leaving 11 bases not matched to a gene. CDR1 and CDR2 from the germline V gene are SGHTA and FQGNSA. CDR3 amino acids: CASTPQGTVYTEAFF. CDR3 in DNA: TGTGCCAGCACTCCCCAAGGGACAGTATACACTGAAGCTTTCTTT.

This clonotype was counted at least ten times. This chain links TRBV7-2 with TRBJ1-4; 9 bases align to TRBD1. The CDR3 totals 14 residues. With V trimmed by 5 bases and J by 5 bases, 3 bases remained unmatched. Germline V CDR1 and CDR2: SGHTA, FQGNSA. Here the CDR3 DNA reads TGTGCCAGCAGCCGTGACAGGGGGAATGAAAAACTGTTTTTT. This codes for CASSRDRGNEKLFF. The variable domain in full, completed from reference TRBV7-2 and TRBJ1-4, reads GAGVSQSPSNKVTEKGKDVELRCDPISGHTALYWYRQSLGQGLEFLIYFQGNSAPDKSGLPSDRFSAERTGGSVSTLTIQRTQQEDSAVYLCASSRDRGNEKLFFGSGTQLSVL.

This clonotype appeared many times. V is TRBV11-3 and J is TRBJ2-2, with 7 positions matching TRBD1. The ends lost 5 bases at V and 5 bases at J; junction bases unmatched: 11. The germline CDR1 and CDR2 sequences are SGHNT and YENEEA. CDR3 length: 16 residues. CDR3 residues: CASSPQWTGPTGELFF. DNA of the CDR3: TGTGCCAGCAGCCCCCAGTGGACAGGTCCTACCGGGGAGCTGTTTTTT.

In its sample, this clonotype was seen a few times. The rearrangement links TRBV6-2 or TRBV6-3 to TRBJ1-1; D not resolved. This CDR3 comprises 20 residues. The germline gives CDR1 MNHEY, CDR2 SVGEGT. The V gene lost 0 bases and the J gene lost 0 bases, with 23 bases spanning the gap. The CDR3 is CASSYSNMAGALFMNTEAFF. CDR3 sequence (DNA): TGTGCCAGCAGTTACTCGAATATGGCAGGAGCCCTCTTTATGAACACTGAAGCTTTCTTT.

This clonotype was seen more than once but under ten times. The chain has TRBV7-6 and TRBJ1-2; 7 nucleotides match TRBD1. This CDR3 is built from 16 residues. V was clipped by 3 bases and J by 3 bases; unmatched bases: 10. CDR1 and CDR2 from the germline V gene are SGHVS and FNYEAQ. The CDR3: CASSLGGGQIYYGYTF. The CDR3 DNA reads as TGTGCCAGCAGCTTGGGGGGGGGACAGATCTACTATGGCTACACCTTC.

This clonotype was counted at least ten times. The chain combines TRBV7-2 with TRBJ1-5, with 7 bases matching TRBD1. From germline, CDR1 is SGHTA and CDR2 FQGNSA. Losses at the gene ends were 4 bases for V and 6 bases for J; bases not matched to a gene: 6. The CDR3 loop spans 14 amino acids. CDR3 sequence (DNA): TGTGCCAGCAGCTCTGGACAGGCAATTCAGCCCCAGCATTTT. Residues: CASSSGQAIQPQHF.

This clonotype was recorded many times. The chain is built from TRBV6-6 and TRBJ1-1; D unresolved. The CDR3 runs to 15 residues. Trimming took off 6 bases at V and 5 bases at J, with 19 bases between the two ends. Germline CDR1 is MNHNY and CDR2 is SVGAGI (reference sequence). The CDR3 DNA sequence: TGTGCCAGCAGACGGGAGCAGGTTGGAAAAACTGAAGCTTTCTTT. This gives the protein CASRREQVGKTEAFF.

Ten or more counts support this clonotype. In DNA, the CDR3 is TGTGCCAGCAGCGAGAGGGGGACTAGTTTAACCTACGAGCAGTACTTC. The encoded protein is CASSERGTSLTYEQYF. The genes are TRBV7-2 and TRBJ2-7; 8 nucleotides match TRBD2. Germline CDR1 and CDR2: SGHTA and FQGNSA. V was pared by 5 bases and J by 2 bases, with 11 bases of the junction left unmatched. The CDR3 is made up of 16 amino acids.

This clonotype was recorded many times. An end of the junction differs from the germline gene, which may be a read error. The chain links TRBV19 to TRBJ2-3; D may be TRBD2 (5 bases). CDR1 and CDR2 (germline): LNHDA, SQIVND (reference sequence). This CDR3 has 15 amino acids. CDR3 residues: CASSPGRGSTYTQYF. CDR3 nucleotides: TGTGCCAGTAGTCCGGGGAGAGGGTCCACATATACGCAGTATTTT.

This clonotype was seen many times. The rearrangement joins TRBV29-1 to TRBJ1-5; D ambiguous. The CDR3 loop spans 12 amino acids. Germline-derived CDR1 and CDR2 are SQVTM and ANQGSEA. Deletions cut 4 bases from V and 0 bases from J, with 4 bases between. The CDR3 here is CSVGYSNQPQHF. CDR3 coding DNA: TGCAGCGTTGGGTATAGCAATCAGCCCCAGCATTTT.

This clonotype was counted ten times or more. CDR3 in DNA: TGTGCCAGCAGCCCTTTGCGATCCTACGAGCAGTACTTC. Amino acid sequence: CASSPLRSYEQYF. The V gene is TRBV7-2, the J gene TRBJ2-7; D unresolved. Per germline, CDR1 SGHTA and CDR2 FQGNSA. Trimming pared 5 bases from V and 1 base from J, leaving 9 bases between. The CDR3 totals 13 residues.

On this clonotype: The junction shows a germline mismatch at one end, possibly a read error. The CDR3 loop reads CASSIDRGNYGYTF. The CDR3 DNA sequence: TGTGCCAGCAGCATAGACAGGGGTAACTATGGCTACACCTTC. The genes are TRBV11-2 and TRBJ1-2, with TRBD1 identical over 8 bases. Germline values: CDR1 SGHAT, CDR2 FQNNGV. The CDR3 contains 14 residues.

This clonotype was seen at least ten times. J is TRBJ1-6 and V is TRBV7-6; 7 positions match TRBD1. The CDR3 has 14 residues. V was pared by 6 bases and J by 4 bases, with 3 bases of the junction left unmatched. Germline lookup yields CDR1 SGHVS and CDR2 FNYEAQ. The CDR3 loop is CASRVTGYNSPLHF. Here the CDR3 DNA reads TGTGCCAGCAGGGTGACAGGGTATAATTCACCCCTCCACTTT.